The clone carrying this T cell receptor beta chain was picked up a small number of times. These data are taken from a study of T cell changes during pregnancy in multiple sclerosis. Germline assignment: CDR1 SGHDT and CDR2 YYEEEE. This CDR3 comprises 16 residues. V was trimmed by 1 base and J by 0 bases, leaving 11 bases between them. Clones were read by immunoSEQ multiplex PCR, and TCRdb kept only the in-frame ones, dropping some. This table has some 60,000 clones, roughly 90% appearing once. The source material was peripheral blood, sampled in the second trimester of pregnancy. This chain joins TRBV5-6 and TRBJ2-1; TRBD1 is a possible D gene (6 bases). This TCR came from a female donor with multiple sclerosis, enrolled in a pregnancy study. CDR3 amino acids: CASSLSGTSSYNEQFF. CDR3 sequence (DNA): TGTGCCAGCAGCTTGTCCGGGACATCCTCCTACAATGAGCAGTTCTTC.